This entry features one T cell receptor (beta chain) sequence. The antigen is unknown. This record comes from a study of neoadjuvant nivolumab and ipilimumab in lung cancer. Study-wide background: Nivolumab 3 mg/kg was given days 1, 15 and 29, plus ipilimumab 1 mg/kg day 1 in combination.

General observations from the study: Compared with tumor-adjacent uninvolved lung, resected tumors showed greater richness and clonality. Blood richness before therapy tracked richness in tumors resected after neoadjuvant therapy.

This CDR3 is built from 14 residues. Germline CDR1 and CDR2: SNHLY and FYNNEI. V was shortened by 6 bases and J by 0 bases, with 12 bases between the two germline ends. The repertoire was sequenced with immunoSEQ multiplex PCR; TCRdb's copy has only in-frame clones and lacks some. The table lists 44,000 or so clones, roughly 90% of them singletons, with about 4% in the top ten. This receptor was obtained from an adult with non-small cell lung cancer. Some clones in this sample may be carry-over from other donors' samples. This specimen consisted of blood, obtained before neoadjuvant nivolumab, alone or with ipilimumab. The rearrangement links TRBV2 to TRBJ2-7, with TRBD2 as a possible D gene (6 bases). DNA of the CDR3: TGTGCCAGCAGCGATGCGGGACTCTCCTACGAGCAGTACTTC. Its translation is CASSDAGLSYEQYF.